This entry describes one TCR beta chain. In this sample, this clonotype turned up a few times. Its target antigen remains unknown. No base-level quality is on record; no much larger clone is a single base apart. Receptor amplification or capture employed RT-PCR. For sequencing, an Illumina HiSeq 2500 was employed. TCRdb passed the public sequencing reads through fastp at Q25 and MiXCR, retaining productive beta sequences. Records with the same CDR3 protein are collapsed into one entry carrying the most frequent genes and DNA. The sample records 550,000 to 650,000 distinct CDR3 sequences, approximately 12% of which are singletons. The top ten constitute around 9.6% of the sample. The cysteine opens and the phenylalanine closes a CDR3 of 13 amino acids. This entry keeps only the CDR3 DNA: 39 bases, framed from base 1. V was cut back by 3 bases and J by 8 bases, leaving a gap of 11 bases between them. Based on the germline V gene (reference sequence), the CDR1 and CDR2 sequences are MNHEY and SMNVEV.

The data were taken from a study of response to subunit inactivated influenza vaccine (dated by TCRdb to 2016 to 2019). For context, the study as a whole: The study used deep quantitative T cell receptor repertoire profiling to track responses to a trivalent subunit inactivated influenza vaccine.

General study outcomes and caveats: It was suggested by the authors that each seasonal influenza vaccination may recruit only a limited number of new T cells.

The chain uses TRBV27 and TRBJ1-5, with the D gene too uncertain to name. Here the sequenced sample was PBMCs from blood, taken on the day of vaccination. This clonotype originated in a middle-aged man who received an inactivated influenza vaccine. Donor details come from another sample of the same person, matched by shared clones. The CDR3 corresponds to CASSLNELKPQHF. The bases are TGTGCCAGCAGTTTGAATGAGTTAAAGCCCCAGCATTTT.